The 17 T cell receptor beta chains presented below share a single source sample, sequenced in a study (dated by TCRdb to the mid-2010s). The protocol used for the library was multiplex PCR. TCRdb records Ion Torrent PGM as the sequencer. Adaptor-ligated barcode primers were used to amplify TRBV12-4/TRBJ1-2 clonotypes in the roughly 20-patient analysis. TCRdb passed the public sequencing reads through fastp at Q25 and MiXCR, retaining productive beta sequences. Each record represents a unique CDR3 protein, reported with the most common genes and DNA among its rows. This sample is represented by fewer than 1,500 distinct CDR3 sequences; approximately 22% of them were singletons. The leading ten clones occupy more than 5% of the sample. What was sequenced was naive CD4+ T cells sorted from blood. The meaning of the sample's cell subset or site label: naive CD4+ T cells, CD4+CD45RA+CD25-. All receptors come from a female donor with breast cancer.

This clonotype is termed large. This sequence joins TRBV12-3 or TRBV12-4 and TRBJ1-2; 7 positions agree with TRBD1. The CDR3 has 14 amino acids. Trimming removed 5 bases from V and 5 bases from J; junction bases left unmatched: 8. In DNA form, the CDR3 reads TGTGCCAGCAGTCTAGGGGACAGCCGGTATGGCTACACCTTC. This translates into CASSLGDSRYGYTF.

Relative to its sample, this clonotype is large (0.1 to 1%). V and J are TRBV12-3 or TRBV12-4 and TRBJ1-2; TRBD1 might be the D (5 bases). This CDR3 comprises 13 residues. Trimming removed 8 bases at V and 8 bases at J, with 18 bases between. The CDR3 protein is CASGVQGGDGYTF. The DNA for the CDR3 is TGTGCCAGCGGAGTTCAGGGCGGAGACGGCTACACCTTC.

This clonotype is classed as large. The chain combines TRBV12-3 or TRBV12-4 with TRBJ1-2; no definite D call. CDR3 size: 12 residues. Trimming stripped 3 bases from V and 3 bases from J, with 5 bases between. CDR3 residues: CASSFEDYGYTF. CDR3 nucleotides: TGTGCCAGCAGTTTTGAGGACTATGGCTACACCTTC.

This clonotype ranks as medium-sized (0.01 to 0.1%). J is TRBJ1-2 and V is TRBV12-3 or TRBV12-4, with 8 bases matching TRBD1. The junction had 16 bases not matched to a gene; V was cut back by 6 bases and J by 4 bases. The CDR3 contains 17 residues. CDR3 DNA: TGTGCCAGCAGCCACTCACTTTCGACAGGGGCCGGCTATGGCTACACCTTC. It codes for CASSHSLSTGAGYGYTF.

By sample share, this clonotype is large. CDR3 region: CASRIGSNYGYTF. In nucleotides, the CDR3 is TGTGCCAGCAGGATCGGCAGTAACTATGGCTACACCTTC. The chain carries TRBV12-3 or TRBV12-4 and TRBJ1-2; D gene unclear. The CDR3 covers 13 residues. The V and J ends lost 6 bases and 1 base respectively, with 9 bases between them.

The chain combines TRBV12-3 or TRBV12-4 with TRBJ1-2; D gene uncertain. The CDR3 loop spans 12 amino acids. V dropped 3 bases and J dropped 4 bases, with 6 bases sitting between them. The CDR3 coding sequence is TGTGCCAGCAGTTTCAGCCGCTATGGCTACACCTTC. Translating gives CASSFSRYGYTF.

This clonotype is classed as medium-sized (0.01 to 0.1%). This chain uses TRBV12-3 or TRBV12-4 with TRBJ1-2; D perhaps matches TRBD1 (6 bases). With 4 bases removed from V and 4 bases from J, the gap between germline ends came to 13 bases. CDR3 length: 14 residues. CDR3 residues: CASSSSDRLYGYTF. CDR3 DNA: TGTGCCAGCAGTTCGTCCGACAGGCTCTATGGCTACACCTTC.

This clonotype is termed medium-sized. This sequence joins TRBV12-3 or TRBV12-4 and TRBJ1-2; D is unresolved. This CDR3 spans 14 amino acids. V was shortened by 3 bases and J by 7 bases, with 15 bases between the two germline ends. The CDR3 nucleotides read TGTGCCAGCAGTTTGTCTAAGGGAGAAAGTGGCTACACCTTC. It translates to CASSLSKGESGYTF.

By share, this clonotype counts as medium-sized. This rearrangement joins TRBV12-5 to TRBJ1-2; 7 bases align to TRBD1. CDR3 length: 13 residues. The V gene end was trimmed by 6 bases and the J gene end by 13 bases; junction bases not matched to a gene: 14. CDR1 and CDR2 (germline): LGHNT, FRNRAP. The CDR3 here is CASGSSGQLKSTF. The CDR3 DNA is TGTGCTAGTGGGTCTTCGGGACAGTTAAAATCCACCTTC.

This clonotype ranks as large. The chain links TRBV12-3 or TRBV12-4 to TRBJ1-2; D remains unclear. The CDR3 contains 13 residues. Trimming cost V 6 bases and J 5 bases, with 13 bases left between them. The CDR3 loop is CASSSDPKYGYTF. CDR3 DNA sequence: TGTGCCAGCAGCTCGGACCCGAAGTATGGCTACACCTTC.

In this sample, this clonotype is medium-sized. The genes are TRBV12-3 or TRBV12-4 and TRBJ1-2, with D unclear. This CDR3 has 11 residues. V lost 8 bases, J lost 9 bases, and 13 bases lay in between. CDR3 sequence (DNA): TGTGCCAGCGGTGGGCGGGGAAGCTACACCTTC. Amino acid sequence: CASGGRGSYTF.

A few counts support this clonotype. The J gene is TRBJ1-2, the V gene TRBV12-3 or TRBV12-4; the D is unclear. The ends were cut back, 6 bases at V and 6 bases at J, with 8 bases in the middle. This CDR3 contains 11 residues. CDR3 amino acids: CASSRWDGYTF. In nucleotides, the CDR3 is TGTGCCAGCAGCCGCTGGGATGGCTACACCTTC.

This clonotype was seen once. V usage is TRBV12-3 or TRBV12-4 and J usage is TRBJ1-2; 7 bases are shared with TRBD1. This CDR3 has 13 residues. V trimming: 8 bases; J trimming: 5 bases; junction bases outside the gene matches: 8. CDR3 DNA: TGTGCCAGCGGCCCGGGACAGCTTTATGGCTACACCTTC. This sequence encodes CASGPGQLYGYTF.

This clonotype is classed as medium-sized. This rearrangement joins TRBV12-3 or TRBV12-4 to TRBJ1-2, with D uncertain. Trimming took 4 bases from V and 2 from J, leaving 11 bases between them. The CDR3 is 14 amino acids. CDR3 sequence (DNA): TGTGCCAGCAGTTCATTTCCGGACAACTATGGCTACACCTTC. Its protein product is CASSSFPDNYGYTF.

Relative to its sample, this clonotype is medium-sized. The chain recombines TRBV12-3 or TRBV12-4 with TRBJ1-2; D remains unclear. V was pared by 5 bases and J by 5 bases, with 12 bases between. The CDR3 covers 13 residues. CDR3 protein: CASSLQELYGYTF. CDR3 sequence (DNA): TGTGCCAGCAGTCTTCAAGAGCTATATGGCTACACCTTC.

The chain recombines TRBV12-3 or TRBV12-4 with TRBJ1-2; D not resolved. V was trimmed by 0 bases and J by 4 bases, leaving 3 bases between them. The CDR3 is 12 amino acids. Written as DNA, the CDR3 is TGTGCCAGCAGTTTAGCGGTCTATGGCTACACCTTC. Translated, it gives CASSLAVYGYTF.

The rearrangement joins TRBV12-3 or TRBV12-4 to TRBJ1-2; D is unclear. Trimming stripped 1 base from V and 4 bases from J, with 13 bases between. The length of the CDR3 is 15 residues. CDR3 protein: CASSLVGWESYGYTF. CDR3 nucleotide sequence: TGTGCCAGCAGTTTAGTCGGATGGGAAAGCTATGGCTACACCTTC.